The 27 T cell receptor beta chains below were found in one sample sequenced in a study of blood T cell repertoires in COVID-19. TCRdb keeps only in-frame clones here, not all; method: immunoSEQ multiplex PCR. The sample comprises some 51,000 clones, approximately 90% of which are singletons, and 5.5% to 7.5% rests with the top ten. Sequencing was done on a sample of peripheral blood. The receptor set was obtained from a man in his forties with acute or convalescent COVID-19.

The chain joins TRBV6-4 to TRBJ1-5, with D possibly being TRBD1 (6 bases). V shed 5 bases and J shed 4 bases, with 21 bases lying between them. CDR1 MRHNA and CDR2 SNTAGT come from the germline V gene. This CDR3 contains 17 residues. The CDR3 region has the DNA TGTGCCAGCAGTTTTTTTCCCCGGGACACCTTAAATCAGCCCCAGCATTTT. It codes for CASSFFPRDTLNQPQHF.

This sequence joins TRBV11-3 and TRBJ2-3; possible D gene TRBD1, 5 bases. There are 13 residues in the CDR3. Germline V CDR1 and CDR2: SGHNT, YENEEA. The germline V and J ends were trimmed by 1 base and 9 bases, with 11 bases remaining between them. The CDR3 loop reads CASSLGGPETQYF. As DNA, the CDR3 is TGTGCCAGCAGCTTAGGGGGCCCCGAGACGCAGTATTTT.

The genes are TRBV18 and TRBJ2-3; the D gene is possibly TRBD1 (5 bases). This CDR3 has 15 residues. The V gene lost 3 bases and the J gene lost 1 base, with 11 bases spanning the gap. Germline loops: CDR1 KGHSH, CDR2 LQKENI. In DNA form, the CDR3 reads TGTGCCAGCTCACCGATGGCCAGGGGCACAGATACGCAGTATTTT. Translating it yields CASSPMARGTDTQYF.

The chain recombines TRBV7-9 with TRBJ1-4, with 9 bases lining up with TRBD1. CDR3 length: 15 residues. Germline V gene data show CDR1 as SEHNR and CDR2 as FQNEAQ (reference sequence). V was clipped by 11 bases and J by 0 bases; unmatched bases: 7. CDR3 sequence reads: CASRTGVATNEKLFF. The CDR3 nucleotides are TGTGCCTCCCGGACAGGGGTTGCAACTAATGAAAAACTGTTTTTT.

The chain uses TRBV6-6 and TRBJ2-7, with a tentative D call TRBD1 (5 bases). CDR1 is MNHNY and CDR2 is SVGAGI in the germline V gene (reference sequence). This CDR3 is built from 13 residues. The ends were cut back, 7 bases at V and 6 bases at J, with 16 bases in the middle. CDR3 nucleotide sequence: TGTGCCAGCAAAGGGGAACCCGTTAGCGAGCAGTACTTC. This codes for CASKGEPVSEQYF.

The rearrangement uses TRBV4-2 and TRBJ2-7; 12 bases are shared with TRBD1. V shed 4 bases and J 7 bases; nucleotides not matched to a gene: 5. CDR1 is LGHNA and CDR2 is YNFKEQ in the germline V gene. The CDR3 totals 14 residues. CDR3 bases: TGTGCCAGCAGCCCAAGGGACAGGGGGCAAGAGCAGTACTTC. This sequence encodes CASSPRDRGQEQYF.

The CDR3 reads CASSFPQGAIRTDTQYF. CDR3 bases: TGTGCCAGCAGCTTCCCGCAGGGGGCAATTCGCACAGATACGCAGTATTTT. The V and J genes are TRBV7-2 and TRBJ2-3; 8 bases are a match to TRBD1. In germline, CDR1 is SGHTA, CDR2 FQGNSA. V dropped 3 bases and J dropped 1; count of bases not matched to a gene: 9. CDR3 length: 17 amino acids.

J is TRBJ1-2 and V is TRBV5-1; 7 bases line up with TRBD1. J lost 2 bases, V lost 1 base, and 2 bases had no gene match. Germline V lookup: CDR1 SGHRS, CDR2 YFSETQ. The CDR3 is 14 residues long. In nucleotides, the CDR3 is TGCGCCAGCAGCTTGACAGGGGACAACTATGGCTACACCTTC. It is translated as CASSLTGDNYGYTF.

The chain links TRBV3-1 (or the pseudogene TRBV3-2) to TRBJ1-1; D remains unclear. The germline V and J ends were trimmed by 6 bases and 1 base, with 12 bases remaining between them. Germline CDR1 reads LGHDT; CDR2 reads YNNKEL (reference sequence). The CDR3 length is 14 residues. CDR3 loop: CASRAGGSNTEAFF. The CDR3 nucleotides are TGTGCCAGCAGAGCCGGAGGATCGAACACTGAAGCTTTCTTT.

The rearrangement joins TRBV19 to TRBJ2-5; D not resolved. Trimming stripped 5 bases from V and 1 base from J, with 5 bases between. Germline V gene lookup returns CDR1 LNHDA and CDR2 SQIVND (reference sequence). CDR3 length: 12 amino acids. CDR3 loop: CASSQLQETQYF. The CDR3 DNA reads TGTGCCAGTAGTCAACTCCAAGAGACCCAGTACTTC.

The chain carries TRBV29-1 and TRBJ2-3; tentatively, D is TRBD1 (7 bases). V was clipped by 6 bases and J by 0 bases, with 16 bases between them. The CDR3 is 15 residues long. The germline V gene has CDR1 SQVTM and CDR2 ANQGSEA. The CDR3 is CSVIGGGRSTDTQYF. The CDR3 DNA sequence: TGCAGCGTAATTGGAGGGGGCCGAAGCACAGATACGCAGTATTTT.

The sample holds one count of this clone. The rearrangement uses TRBV15 and TRBJ2-3; 11 bases are a match to TRBD1. Trimming took 3 bases from V and 6 from J; bases not matched to a gene: 5. Germline V gene lookup returns CDR1 LNHNV and CDR2 YYDKDF (reference sequence). The CDR3 has 15 residues. The CDR3 loop is CATSRDRGRRDTQYF. The DNA for the CDR3 is TGTGCCACCAGCAGGGACAGGGGGCGCAGGGATACGCAGTATTTT.

The chain employs TRBV5-5 and TRBJ2-1; D is possibly TRBD1 (6 bases). Germline V gives CDR1 SGHKS, CDR2 YYEKEE (reference sequence). This CDR3 region has 14 residues. Trimming shortened V by 0 bases and J by 4 bases, and 8 bases separated the two germline ends. Here the CDR3 reads CASSLDQGYNEQFF. CDR3 bases: TGTGCCAGCAGCTTGGATCAGGGGTACAATGAGCAGTTCTTC.

V usage is TRBV7-6 and J usage is TRBJ2-7, with 12 bases that match TRBD1. The CDR3 is 17 residues long. Germline V gene sequence: CDR1 SGHVS, CDR2 FNYEAQ. V was clipped by 2 bases and J by 4 bases; unmatched bases: 9. In DNA form, the CDR3 reads TGTGCCAGCAGCTTACCTTCGGGACAGGGGGCGAGTTACGAGCAGTACTTC. Residues: CASSLPSGQGASYEQYF. Full variable domain (remainder filled in from reference TRBV7-6 and TRBJ2-7): GAGVSQSPRYKVTKRGQDVALRCDPISGHVSLYWYRQALGQGPEFLTYFNYEAQQDKSGLPNDRFSAERPEGSISTLTIQRTEQRDSAMYRCASSLPSGQGASYEQYFGPGTRLTVT.

This sequence joins TRBV30 and TRBJ1-5, with 8 bases that match TRBD1. Germline V gene data show CDR1 as GTSNPN and CDR2 as SVGIG (reference sequence). V was clipped by 1 base and J by 1 base; unmatched bases: 9. CDR3 length equals 17 residues. Written as DNA, the CDR3 is TGTGCCTGGAGTGCCGGCAGGGGGCATCGGAGCAATCAGCCCCAGCATTTT. Translation gives CAWSAGRGHRSNQPQHF.

This chain joins TRBV3-1 (or the pseudogene TRBV3-2) and TRBJ1-1; D gene uncertain. Germline CDR1 is LGHDT and CDR2 is YNNKEL (reference sequence). V dropped 7 bases and J dropped 3 bases, with 6 bases sitting between them. The CDR3 runs 11 residues. The DNA of the CDR3 is TGTGCCAGCATTCGGGACACTGAAGCTTTCTTT. It encodes CASIRDTEAFF.

The rearrangement links TRBV9 to TRBJ2-1; tentative D call: TRBD1 (6 bases). This CDR3 is built from 12 residues. Germline assignment: CDR1 SGDLS and CDR2 YYNGEE. V gave up 1 base and J gave up 9 bases, with 8 bases separating them. CDR3 amino acids: CASSVQGTEQFF. The CDR3 bases are TGTGCCAGCAGCGTACAGGGGACTGAGCAGTTCTTC. The entire variable domain, with the rest obtained from reference TRBV9 and TRBJ2-1, is as follows: DSGVTQTPKHLITATGQRVTLRCSPRSGDLSVYWYQQSLDQGLQFLIQYYNGEERAKGNILERFSAQQFPDLHSELNLSSLELGDSALYFCASSVQGTEQFFGPGTRLTVL.

The chain couples TRBV10-1 to TRBJ2-7; 7 bases line up with TRBD2. The CDR3 runs to 16 residues. V shed 3 bases, J shed 4 bases, and the junction held 12 bases outside the gene matches. Germline CDR1 WNHNN, CDR2 SYGVQD (reference sequence). The CDR3 DNA reads as TGCGCCAGCAGTGAAGTTACCAGCGGGAATCCGTACGAGCAGTACTTC. It codes for CASSEVTSGNPYEQYF.

V gene TRBV3-1 (or the pseudogene TRBV3-2) combines with J gene TRBJ1-2; the D is unclear. CDR1 is LGHDT, CDR2 YNNKEL, per germline (reference sequence). The V end was cut by 0 bases, the J end by 2 bases, with 7 bases between. This CDR3 has 14 residues. As DNA, the CDR3 is TGTGCCAGCAGCCAAGATTACGGGAACTATGGCTACACCTTC. It codes for CASSQDYGNYGYTF.

This chain connects TRBV15 to TRBJ1-1, with TRBD1 matching over 9 bases. CDR3 length: 14 amino acids. Germline CDR1 is LNHNV and CDR2 is YYDKDF (reference sequence). V was pared by 5 bases and J by 5 bases, with 6 bases of the junction left unmatched. DNA of the CDR3: TGTGCCACCAGCTCCGGGACAGGGTTAACTGAAGCTTTCTTT. Amino acid sequence: CATSSGTGLTEAFF. Combining the CDR3 with reference TRBV15 and TRBJ1-1 gives the whole variable domain DAMVIQNPRYQVTQFGKPVTLSCSQTLNHNVMYWYQQKSSQAPKLLFHYYDKDFNNEADTPDNFQSRRPNTSFCFLDIRSPGLGDTAMYLCATSSGTGLTEAFFGQGTRLTVV.

The chain has TRBV6-5 and TRBJ1-6; 9 nucleotides align to TRBD1. This CDR3 comprises 14 residues. Germline lookup yields CDR1 MNHEY and CDR2 SVGAGI. V trimming: 4 bases; J trimming: 10 bases; junction bases outside the gene matches: 5. The CDR3 spells CASSSGTGNSPLHF. CDR3 DNA sequence: TGTGCCAGCAGTTCCGGGACAGGGAACTCACCCCTCCACTTT.

The chain is built from TRBV9 and TRBJ1-6; 7 positions agree with TRBD1. Trimming took 4 bases from V and 3 from J; bases not matched to a gene: 7. Germline CDR1 and CDR2: SGDLS and YYNGEE. CDR3 length: 16 residues. The CDR3 nucleotides are TGTGCCAGCAGCCAAGGACAGGAACACTATAATTCACCCCTCCACTTT. Translating gives CASSQGQEHYNSPLHF.

The sample holds one count of this clone. The chain is built from TRBV2 and TRBJ1-1; 11 nucleotides line up with TRBD1. Per the germline V gene, CDR1 is SNHLY and CDR2 is FYNNEI. V was pared by 6 bases and J by 7 bases, with 4 bases of the junction left unmatched. This CDR3 is 13 amino acids long. CDR3 bases: TGTGCCAGCAGCTGGGGACAGGGGGTTGAAGCTTTCTTT. Translation gives CASSWGQGVEAFF.

V gene TRBV14 combines with J gene TRBJ2-3, with 8 bases identical to TRBD2. CDR1 SGHDN and CDR2 FVKESK come from the germline V gene. This CDR3 has 18 residues. The junction had 13 bases not matched to a gene; V was cut back by 1 base and J by 4 bases. The CDR3 nucleotides are TGTGCCAGCAGCCAAGTTATAATCCGAGCGGGAGCTGCAGATACGCAGTATTTT. Its protein product is CASSQVIIRAGAADTQYF.

This clone has just one count. The chain uses TRBV27 and TRBJ1-4; D is possibly TRBD1 (5 bases). Germline V gives CDR1 MNHEY, CDR2 SMNVEV (reference sequence). The length of the CDR3 is 16 residues. The ends were cut back, 8 bases at V and 10 bases at J, with 26 bases in the middle. The CDR3 sequence is CASLTWRGTSWGKLFF. The CDR3 nucleotides are TGTGCCAGCCTCACGTGGCGGGGCACCTCTTGGGGAAAACTGTTTTTT.

The chain recombines TRBV24-1 with TRBJ2-2; maybe TRBD2 (5 bases). Deletions cut 11 bases from V and 2 bases from J, with 14 bases between. The CDR3 is 14 amino acids. Germline V gene data show CDR1 as KGHDR and CDR2 as SFDVKD. DNA of the CDR3: TGTGCCAGTGGCCTAGCTGGCAACACCGGGGAGCTGTTTTTT. It yields the protein CASGLAGNTGELFF.

This rearrangement joins TRBV2 to TRBJ2-7, with D tentatively TRBD2 (5 bases). V lost 7 bases, J lost 6 bases, and 19 bases lay in between. CDR1 and CDR2 (germline): SNHLY, FYNNEI. This CDR3 comprises 14 residues. CDR3 sequence reads: CASNLDWARSEQYF. As DNA, the CDR3 is TGTGCCAGCAACCTGGACTGGGCGCGGAGCGAGCAGTACTTC.